This T cell receptor beta chain was sequenced during a study of T cell responses to AZD1222 COVID-19 vaccine. Germline CDR1 and CDR2: LNHDA and SQIVND (reference sequence). The V gene lost 6 bases and the J gene lost 8 bases, with 16 bases spanning the gap. CDR3 length: 14 amino acids. Profiled with immunoSEQ multiplex PCR; TCRdb holds only in-frame clones, not every one. The data show 180,000 or so clones, 88% seen once. The chain links TRBV19 to TRBJ1-4; D uncertain. This clonotype originated in an adult who received the AZD1222 COVID-19 vaccine. This specimen was peripheral blood, taken 28 days after the second AZD1222 dose. CDR3 coding DNA: TGTGCCAGTAGCCTTCTGGCGGGGAGCGAAAAACTGTTTTTT. Protein: CASSLLAGSEKLFF.